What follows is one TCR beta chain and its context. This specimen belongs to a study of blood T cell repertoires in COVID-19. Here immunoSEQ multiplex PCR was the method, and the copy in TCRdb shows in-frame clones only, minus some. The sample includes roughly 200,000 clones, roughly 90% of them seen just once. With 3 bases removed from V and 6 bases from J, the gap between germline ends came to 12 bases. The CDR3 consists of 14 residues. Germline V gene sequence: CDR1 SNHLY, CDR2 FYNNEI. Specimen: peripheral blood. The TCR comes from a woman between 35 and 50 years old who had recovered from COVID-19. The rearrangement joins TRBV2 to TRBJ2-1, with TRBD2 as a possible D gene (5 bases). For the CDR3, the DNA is TGTGCCAGCAGTGAGATAAGCGGCTCCAATGAGCAGTTCTTC. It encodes CASSEISGSNEQFF. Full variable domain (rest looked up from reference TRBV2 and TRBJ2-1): EPEVTQTPSHQVTQMGQEVILRCVPISNHLYFYWYRQILGQKVEFLVSFYNNEISEKSEIFDDQFSVERPDGSNFTLKIRSTKLEDSAMYFCASSEISGSNEQFFGPGTRLTVL.